This T cell receptor (beta chain) was sequenced for a study of CD4 T cells in relation to SARS-CoV-2 and coronaviruses. Study-wide context: The HLA restriction of the shared crossreactive spike epitopes was mapped. General study points: No donor gave both pre-pandemic and post-infection samples.

Looked up from germline, CDR1 is MNHNS and CDR2 is SASEGT. The CDR3 length is 18 residues. With V trimmed by 3 bases and J by 6 bases, 12 bases remained unmatched. This clone was seen a handful of times. Its target is unknown. Clones were read by immunoSEQ multiplex PCR, and TCRdb kept only the in-frame ones, dropping some. The profile shows roughly 30,000 clones, more than 65% of them singletons. Sequenced material: memory CD4+ T cells from PBMCs, cultured in vitro. This receptor was identified in an adult with COVID-19. This chain uses TRBV6-1 with TRBJ1-5; 12 bases are a match to TRBD1. The CDR3 loop is CASSDPGTGGPQGQPQHF. The CDR3 bases are TGTGCCAGCAGTGACCCCGGGACAGGGGGCCCTCAAGGTCAGCCCCAGCATTTT.